Sequencing of this T cell receptor beta chain was carried out in a study of T cell changes during pregnancy in multiple sclerosis. From germline, CDR1 is SEHNR and CDR2 FQNEAQ (reference sequence). Trimming took 5 bases from V and 3 from J, leaving 19 bases between them. This CDR3 spans 16 amino acids. This table comes from immunoSEQ multiplex PCR, and its TCRdb copy is limited to in-frame clones, with some not included. The sample includes tens of thousands of clones, 88% of them seen just once. V gene TRBV7-9 combines with J gene TRBJ1-2; D perhaps matches TRBD1 (5 bases). This specimen was CD4+ T cells from peripheral blood mononuclear cells, taken in the second trimester of pregnancy. The receptor was derived from a female donor with multiple sclerosis, enrolled in a pregnancy study. As DNA, the CDR3 is TGTGCCAGCAGCCAGAGACAGCGCCCCTTGTACTATGGCTACACCTTC. Translating it yields CASSQRQRPLYYGYTF.